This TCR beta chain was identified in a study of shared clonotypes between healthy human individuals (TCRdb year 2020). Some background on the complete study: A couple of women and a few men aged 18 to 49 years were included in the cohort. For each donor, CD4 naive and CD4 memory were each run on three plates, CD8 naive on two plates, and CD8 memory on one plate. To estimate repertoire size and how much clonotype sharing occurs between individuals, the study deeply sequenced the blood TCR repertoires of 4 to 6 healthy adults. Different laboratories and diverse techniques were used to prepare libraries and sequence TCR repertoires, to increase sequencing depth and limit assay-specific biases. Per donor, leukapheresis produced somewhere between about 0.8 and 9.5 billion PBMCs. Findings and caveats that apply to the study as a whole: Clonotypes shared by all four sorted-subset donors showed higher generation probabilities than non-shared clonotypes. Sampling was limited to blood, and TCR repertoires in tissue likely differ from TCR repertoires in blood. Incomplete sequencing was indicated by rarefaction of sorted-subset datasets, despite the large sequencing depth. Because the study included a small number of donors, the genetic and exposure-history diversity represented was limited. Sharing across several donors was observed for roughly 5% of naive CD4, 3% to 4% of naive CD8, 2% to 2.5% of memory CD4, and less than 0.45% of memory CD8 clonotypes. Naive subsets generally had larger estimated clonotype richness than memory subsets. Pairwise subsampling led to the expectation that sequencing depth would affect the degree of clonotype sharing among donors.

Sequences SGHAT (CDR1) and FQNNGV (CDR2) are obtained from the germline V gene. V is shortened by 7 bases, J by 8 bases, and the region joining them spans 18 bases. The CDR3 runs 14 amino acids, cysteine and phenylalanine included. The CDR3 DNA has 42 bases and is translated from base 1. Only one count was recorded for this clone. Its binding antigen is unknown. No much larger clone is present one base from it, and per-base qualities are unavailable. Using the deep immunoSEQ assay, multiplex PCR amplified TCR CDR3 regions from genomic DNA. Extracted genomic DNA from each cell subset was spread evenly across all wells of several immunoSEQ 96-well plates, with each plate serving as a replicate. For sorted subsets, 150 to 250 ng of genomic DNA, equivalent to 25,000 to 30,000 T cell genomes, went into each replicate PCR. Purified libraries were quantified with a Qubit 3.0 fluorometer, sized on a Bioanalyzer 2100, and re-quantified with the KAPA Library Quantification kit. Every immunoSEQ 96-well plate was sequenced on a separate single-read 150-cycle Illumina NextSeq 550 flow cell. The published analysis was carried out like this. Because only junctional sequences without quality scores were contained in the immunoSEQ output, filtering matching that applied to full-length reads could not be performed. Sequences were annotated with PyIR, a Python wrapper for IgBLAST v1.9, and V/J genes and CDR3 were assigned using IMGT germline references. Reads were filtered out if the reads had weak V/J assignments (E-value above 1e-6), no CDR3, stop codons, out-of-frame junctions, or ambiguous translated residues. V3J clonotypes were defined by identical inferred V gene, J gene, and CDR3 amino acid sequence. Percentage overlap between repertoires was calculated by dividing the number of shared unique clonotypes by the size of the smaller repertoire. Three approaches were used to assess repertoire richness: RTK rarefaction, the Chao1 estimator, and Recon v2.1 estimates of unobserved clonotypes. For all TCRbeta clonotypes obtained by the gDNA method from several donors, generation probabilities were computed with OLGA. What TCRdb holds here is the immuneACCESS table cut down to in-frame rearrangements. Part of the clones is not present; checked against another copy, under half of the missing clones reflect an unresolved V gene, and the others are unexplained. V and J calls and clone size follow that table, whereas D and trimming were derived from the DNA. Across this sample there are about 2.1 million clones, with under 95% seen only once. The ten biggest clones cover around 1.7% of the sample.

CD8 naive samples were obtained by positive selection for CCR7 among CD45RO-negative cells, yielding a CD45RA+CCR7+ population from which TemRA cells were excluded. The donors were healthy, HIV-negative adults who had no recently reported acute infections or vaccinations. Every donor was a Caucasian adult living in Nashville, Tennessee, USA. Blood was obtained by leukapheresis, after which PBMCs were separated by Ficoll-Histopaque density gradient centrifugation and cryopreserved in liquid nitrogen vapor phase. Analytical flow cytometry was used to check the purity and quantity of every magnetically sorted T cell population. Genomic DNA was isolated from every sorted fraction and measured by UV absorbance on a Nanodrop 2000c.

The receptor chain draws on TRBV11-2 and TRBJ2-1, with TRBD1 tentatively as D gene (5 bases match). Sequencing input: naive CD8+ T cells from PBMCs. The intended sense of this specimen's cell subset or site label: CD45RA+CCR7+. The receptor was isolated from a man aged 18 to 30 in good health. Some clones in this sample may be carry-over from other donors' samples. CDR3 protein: CASTPGAGWDEQFF. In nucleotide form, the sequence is TGTGCCAGCACCCCTGGGGCAGGGTGGGATGAGCAGTTCTTC.